This T cell receptor beta chain was identified during a study of blood T cell repertoires in COVID-19. The data were produced by immunoSEQ multiplex PCR, yet TCRdb's version contains in-frame clones alone and is incomplete. Of 200,000 to 250,000 clones in the sample, more than 80% are singletons; the top ten hold roughly 3%. The CDR3 is made up of 14 amino acids. Germline V gives CDR1 LNHDA, CDR2 SQIVND (reference sequence). V was pared by 7 bases and J by 8 bases, with 12 bases of the junction left unmatched. The TCR comes from a young man with COVID-19, enrolled during active disease. This sequence joins TRBV19 and TRBJ1-1; 8 bases line up with TRBD1. Sequencing used peripheral blood. This CDR3 reads CASTVQGVNWEAFF. Here the CDR3 DNA reads TGTGCCAGTACCGTACAGGGGGTTAATTGGGAAGCTTTCTTT.